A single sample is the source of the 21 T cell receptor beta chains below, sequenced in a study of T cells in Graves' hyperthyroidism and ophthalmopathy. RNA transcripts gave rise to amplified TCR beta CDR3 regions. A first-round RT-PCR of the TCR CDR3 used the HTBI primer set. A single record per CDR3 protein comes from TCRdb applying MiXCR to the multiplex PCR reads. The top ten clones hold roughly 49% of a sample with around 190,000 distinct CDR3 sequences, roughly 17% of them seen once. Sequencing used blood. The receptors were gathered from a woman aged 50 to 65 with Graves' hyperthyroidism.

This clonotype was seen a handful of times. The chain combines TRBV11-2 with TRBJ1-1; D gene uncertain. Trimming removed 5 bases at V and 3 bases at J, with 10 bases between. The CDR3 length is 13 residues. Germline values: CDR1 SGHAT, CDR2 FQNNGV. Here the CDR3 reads CASSRSHYTEAFF. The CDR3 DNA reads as TGTGCCAGCAGCCGCTCCCATTACACTGAAGCTTTCTTT.

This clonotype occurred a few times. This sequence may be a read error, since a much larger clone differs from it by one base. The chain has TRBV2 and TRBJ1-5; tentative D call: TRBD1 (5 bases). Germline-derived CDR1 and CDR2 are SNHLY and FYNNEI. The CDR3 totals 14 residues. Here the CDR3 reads CTSSHDSSNQPQHF. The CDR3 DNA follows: TGTACCAGCAGCCATGACAGCAGCAATCAGCCCCAGCATTTT.

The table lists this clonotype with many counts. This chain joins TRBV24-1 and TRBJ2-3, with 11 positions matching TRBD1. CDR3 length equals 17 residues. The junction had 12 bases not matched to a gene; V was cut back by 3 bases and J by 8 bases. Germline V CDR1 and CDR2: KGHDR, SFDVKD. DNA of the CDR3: TGTGCCACCAGTGATCCGGACAGGGGGCATGTAGGATCTACGCAGTATTTT. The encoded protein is CATSDPDRGHVGSTQYF.

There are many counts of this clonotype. As DNA, the CDR3 is TGTGCCAGCAGAGACTCATTAGGGAGAAATGACAATGAGCAGTTCTTC. Protein product: CASRDSLGRNDNEQFF. The chain couples TRBV28 to TRBJ2-1, with TRBD2 as a possible D gene (5 bases). From germline, CDR1 is MDHEN and CDR2 SYDVKM. CDR3 size: 16 residues. With 6 bases removed from V and 5 bases from J, the gap between germline ends came to 20 bases. The full variable domain, in which reference TRBV28 and TRBJ2-1 provide the parts outside the CDR3, is DVKVTQSSRYLVKRTGEKVFLECVQDMDHENMFWYRQDPGLGLRLIYFSYDVKMKEKGDIPEGYSVSREKKERFSLILESASTNQTSMYLCASRDSLGRNDNEQFFGPGTRLTVL.

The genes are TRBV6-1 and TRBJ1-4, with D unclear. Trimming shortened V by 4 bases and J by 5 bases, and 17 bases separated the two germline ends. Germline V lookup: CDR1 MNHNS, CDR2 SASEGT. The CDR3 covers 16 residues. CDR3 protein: CASSVGGRLTNEKLFF. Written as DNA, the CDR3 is TGTGCCAGCAGTGTCGGAGGGAGACTAACCAATGAAAAACTGTTTTTT.

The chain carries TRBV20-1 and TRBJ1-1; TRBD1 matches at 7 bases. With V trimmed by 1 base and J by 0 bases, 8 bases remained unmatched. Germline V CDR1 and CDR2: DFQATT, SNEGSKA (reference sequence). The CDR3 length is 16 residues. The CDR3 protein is CSARAGGAGVNTEAFF. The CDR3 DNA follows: TGCAGTGCTAGAGCAGGGGGGGCAGGGGTGAACACTGAAGCTTTCTTT.

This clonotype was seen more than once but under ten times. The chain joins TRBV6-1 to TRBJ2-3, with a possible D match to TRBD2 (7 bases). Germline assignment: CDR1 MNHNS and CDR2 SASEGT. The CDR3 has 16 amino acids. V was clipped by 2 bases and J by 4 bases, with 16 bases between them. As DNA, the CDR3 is TGTGCCAGCAGTGAAAAGGGGGGGGCCCCAGCAGATACGCAGTATTTT. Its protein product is CASSEKGGAPADTQYF.

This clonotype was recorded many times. CDR3 amino acids: CASSPGRDRVRELFF. The CDR3 DNA sequence: TGTGCCAGCAGCCCGGGCCGGGACAGGGTCCGGGAGCTGTTTTTT. V and J are TRBV7-3 and TRBJ2-2, with TRBD1 matching over 9 bases. CDR1 is SGHTA, CDR2 FQGTGA, per germline. This CDR3 is 15 amino acids long. Trimming at V came to 5 bases and at J to 9 bases, leaving 10 bases not matched to a gene.

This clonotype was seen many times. DNA of the CDR3: TGTGCCAGCAGCCCATCCGGGACAGTTACTGAAGCTTTCTTT. Translating gives CASSPSGTVTEAFF. This rearrangement joins TRBV11-3 to TRBJ1-1; 7 bases agree with TRBD1. This CDR3 has 14 amino acids. After removal of 5 bases from V and 5 bases from J, the junction contained 8 bases not matched to a gene. Germline V CDR1 and CDR2: SGHNT, YENEEA.

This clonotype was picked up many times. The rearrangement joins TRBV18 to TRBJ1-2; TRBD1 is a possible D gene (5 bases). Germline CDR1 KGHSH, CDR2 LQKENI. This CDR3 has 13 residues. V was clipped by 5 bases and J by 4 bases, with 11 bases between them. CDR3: CASSATVGYGYTF. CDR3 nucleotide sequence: TGTGCCAGCTCAGCGACAGTGGGCTATGGCTACACCTTC.

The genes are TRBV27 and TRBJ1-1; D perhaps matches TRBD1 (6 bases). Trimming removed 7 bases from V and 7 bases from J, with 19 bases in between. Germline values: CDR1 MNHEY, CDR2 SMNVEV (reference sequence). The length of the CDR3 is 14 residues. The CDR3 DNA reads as TGTGCCAGCAACCTAAATACCGGGGGCGGTGAAGCTTTCTTT. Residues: CASNLNTGGGEAFF.

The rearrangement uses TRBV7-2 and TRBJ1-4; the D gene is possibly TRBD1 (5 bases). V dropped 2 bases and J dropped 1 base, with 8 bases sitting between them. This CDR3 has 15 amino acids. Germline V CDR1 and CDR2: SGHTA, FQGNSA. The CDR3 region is CASSLQTGTNEKLFF. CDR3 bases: TGTGCCAGCAGCTTACAAACAGGAACTAATGAAAAACTGTTTTTT.

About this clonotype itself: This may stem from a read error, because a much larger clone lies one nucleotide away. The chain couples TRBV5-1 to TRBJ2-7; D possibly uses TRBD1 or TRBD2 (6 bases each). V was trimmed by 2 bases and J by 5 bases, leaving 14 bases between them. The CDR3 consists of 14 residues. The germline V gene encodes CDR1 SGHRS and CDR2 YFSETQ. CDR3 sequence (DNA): TGCGCCAGCAGCTTACTAGACAGGAGGGACGAGCAGTACTTC. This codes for CASSLLDRRDEQYF.

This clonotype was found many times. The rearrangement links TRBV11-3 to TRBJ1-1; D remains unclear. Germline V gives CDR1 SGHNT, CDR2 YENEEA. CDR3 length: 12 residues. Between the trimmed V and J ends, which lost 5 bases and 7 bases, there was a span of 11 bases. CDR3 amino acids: CASSPDGLEAFF. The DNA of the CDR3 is TGTGCCAGCAGCCCGGATGGACTTGAAGCTTTCTTT.

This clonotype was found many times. The CDR3 protein is CASSTNSQREAFF. DNA for the CDR3: TGCGCCAGCAGCACGAACTCCCAACGGGAGGCTTTCTTT. The chain employs TRBV5-1 and TRBJ1-1; no definite D call. The CDR3 runs 13 residues. In germline, CDR1 is SGHRS, CDR2 YFSETQ. The V end lost 4 bases, the J end lost 11 bases, and 18 bases lay between the germline ends.

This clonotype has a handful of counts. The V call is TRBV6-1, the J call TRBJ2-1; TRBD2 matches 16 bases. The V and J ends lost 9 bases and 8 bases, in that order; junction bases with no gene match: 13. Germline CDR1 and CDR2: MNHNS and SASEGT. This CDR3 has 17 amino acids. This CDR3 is CASGGLAGGTSPYEQFF. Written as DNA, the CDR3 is TGTGCCAGTGGGGGACTAGCGGGAGGGACAAGTCCTTATGAGCAGTTCTTC.

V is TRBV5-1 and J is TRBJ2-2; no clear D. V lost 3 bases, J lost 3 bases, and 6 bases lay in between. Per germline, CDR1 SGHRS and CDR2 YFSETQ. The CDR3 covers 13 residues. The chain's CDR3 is CASSSHDTGELFF. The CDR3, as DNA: TGCGCCAGCAGCTCCCATGACACCGGGGAGCTGTTTTTT.

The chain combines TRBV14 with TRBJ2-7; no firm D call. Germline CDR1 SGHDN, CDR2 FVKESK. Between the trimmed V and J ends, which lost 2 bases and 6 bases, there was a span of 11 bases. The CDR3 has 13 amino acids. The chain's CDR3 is CASSQRPGGEQYF. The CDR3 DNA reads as TGTGCCAGCAGCCAACGACCCGGCGGCGAGCAGTACTTC.

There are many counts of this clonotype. The CDR3 region is CASSESIAGVGETQYF. Here the CDR3 DNA reads TGTGCCAGCAGTGAGTCAATCGCAGGGGTGGGAGAGACCCAGTACTTC. The J gene is TRBJ2-5, the V gene TRBV6-1, with D tentatively TRBD1 (6 bases). There are 16 residues in the CDR3. Trimming shortened V by 3 bases and J by 4 bases, and 18 bases separated the two germline ends. Germline V gene sequence: CDR1 MNHNS, CDR2 SASEGT.

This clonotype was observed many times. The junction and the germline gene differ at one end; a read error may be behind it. CDR3 coding DNA: TGTGCCAGCAGGGAAGGAAGCAATCAGCCCCAGCATTTT. As protein: CASREGSNQPQHF. This chain uses TRBV2 with TRBJ1-5, with D hard to call. The CDR3 length is 13 residues. CDR1 and CDR2 (germline): SNHLY, FYNNEI.

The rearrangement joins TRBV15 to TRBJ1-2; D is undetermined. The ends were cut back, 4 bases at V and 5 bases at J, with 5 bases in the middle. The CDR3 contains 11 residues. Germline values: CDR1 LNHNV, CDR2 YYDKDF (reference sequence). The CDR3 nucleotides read TGTGCCACCAGCACCCTATATGGCTACACCTTC. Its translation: CATSTLYGYTF.